Each of the 2 T cell receptor beta chains below was sequenced from the same sample in a study of PD-L1 blockade in urothelial cancer. Assay used: immunoSEQ multiplex PCR; TCRdb lists only in-frame clones, some missing. The sample lists approximately 70,000 clones; about 88% were seen once. Sequencing was performed on PBMCs, taken around atezolizumab (anti-PD-L1) treatment. The receptor set was obtained from a man aged 55 to 70 with urothelial cancer.

This chain uses TRBV11-2 with TRBJ2-7, with 7 nucleotides matching TRBD2. Germline V gives CDR1 SGHAT, CDR2 FQNNGV. This CDR3 is built from 14 residues. V lost 2 bases to trimming and J lost 1 base; unmatched junction nucleotides: 2. CDR3 in DNA: TGTGCCAGCAGCTTACACGGGGGGTCCTACGAGCAGTACTTC. It codes for CASSLHGGSYEQYF.

This chain connects TRBV11-2 to TRBJ2-3; TRBD2 agrees at 10 bases. The germline CDR1 and CDR2 sequences are SGHAT and FQNNGV. Losses at the gene ends were 1 base for V and 1 base for J; bases not matched to a gene: 5. This CDR3 spans 17 amino acids. In DNA, the CDR3 is TGTGCCAGCAGCTTAGGGGTAGCGGGAGGAGGCACAGATACGCAGTATTTT. As protein: CASSLGVAGGGTDTQYF.